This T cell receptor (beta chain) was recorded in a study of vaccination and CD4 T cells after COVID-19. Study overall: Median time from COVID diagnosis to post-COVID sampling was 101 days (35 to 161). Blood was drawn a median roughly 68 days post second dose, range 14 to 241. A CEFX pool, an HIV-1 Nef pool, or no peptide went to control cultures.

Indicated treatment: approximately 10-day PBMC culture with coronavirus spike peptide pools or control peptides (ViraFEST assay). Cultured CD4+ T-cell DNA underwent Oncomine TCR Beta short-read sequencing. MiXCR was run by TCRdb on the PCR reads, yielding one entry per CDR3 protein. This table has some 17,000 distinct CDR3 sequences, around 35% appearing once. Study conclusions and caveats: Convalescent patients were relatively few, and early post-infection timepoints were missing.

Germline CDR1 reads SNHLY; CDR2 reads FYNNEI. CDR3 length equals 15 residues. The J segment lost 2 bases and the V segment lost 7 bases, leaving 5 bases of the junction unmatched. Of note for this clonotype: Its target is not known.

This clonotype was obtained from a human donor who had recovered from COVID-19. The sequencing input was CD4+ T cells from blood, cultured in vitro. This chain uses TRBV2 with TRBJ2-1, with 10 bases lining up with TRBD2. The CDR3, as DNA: TGTGCCAGCACCCTACTAGCGGGACCCTACAATGAGCAGTTCTTC. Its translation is CASTLLAGPYNEQFF.